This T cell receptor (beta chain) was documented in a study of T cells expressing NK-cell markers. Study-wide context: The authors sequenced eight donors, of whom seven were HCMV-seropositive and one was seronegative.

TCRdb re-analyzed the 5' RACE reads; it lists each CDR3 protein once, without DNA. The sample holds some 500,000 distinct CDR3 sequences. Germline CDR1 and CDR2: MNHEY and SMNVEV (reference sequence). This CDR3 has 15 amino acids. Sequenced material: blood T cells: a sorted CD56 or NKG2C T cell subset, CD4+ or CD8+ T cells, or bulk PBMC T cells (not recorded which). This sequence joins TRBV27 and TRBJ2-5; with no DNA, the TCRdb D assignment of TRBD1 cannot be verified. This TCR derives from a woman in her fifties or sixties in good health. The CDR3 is CASSPRSTGGETQYF.